This T cell receptor (beta chain) appears in the sequencing data of a study of T cell changes during pregnancy in multiple sclerosis. CDR1 MGHDK and CDR2 SYGVNS come from the germline V gene. This CDR3 has 17 amino acids. V shed 5 bases and J 1 base; nucleotides not matched to a gene: 8. Data came from immunoSEQ multiplex PCR; TCRdb stores just in-frame clones and leaves some out. This repertoire shows over 60,000 clones, 90% to 95% found once; its top ten account for 0.6% to 0.8%. The chain uses TRBV25-1 and TRBJ2-7; 13 bases fit TRBD2. The material sequenced was peripheral blood, taken in the third trimester of pregnancy. The source is a female donor in good health, enrolled as a control in a pregnancy study. The CDR3 loop reads CASSFPGLAGRSYEQYF. The CDR3 bases are TGTGCCAGCAGTTTTCCGGGACTAGCGGGACGTTCCTACGAGCAGTACTTC.